This entry lists 19 T cell receptor beta chains sequenced from one sample in a study of STAT5B mutations in CD4+ large granular lymphocyte leukemia. Method: immunoSEQ multiplex PCR; TCRdb's copy keeps in-frame clones and lacks some. The data contain tens of thousands of clones, about three quarters of them singletons. The sequenced sample was CD4+ T cells from blood buffy coats. These receptors originate from a human donor in good health.

V usage is TRBV28 and J usage is TRBJ2-5; a possible D gene is TRBD2 (6 bases). V was shortened by 5 bases and J by 11 bases, with 24 bases between the two germline ends. Germline V lookup: CDR1 MDHEN, CDR2 SYDVKM. The CDR3 sequence is 15 residues long. As DNA, the CDR3 is TGTGCCAGCAGTCCACCCACCGGCGGGGCTGGTGAGCAGTACTTC. This translates into CASSPPTGGAGEQYF.

This clone was seen a few times. J is TRBJ1-1 and V is TRBV18; D is ambiguous. V lost 0 bases to trimming and J lost 4 bases, with 9 bases between them. From germline, CDR1 is KGHSH and CDR2 LQKENI. The CDR3 sequence is 14 residues long. For the CDR3, the DNA is TGTGCCAGCTCACCACCGGCTCGGGGCACTGAAGCTTTCTTT. Protein sequence: CASSPPARGTEAFF.

The V call is TRBV19, the J call TRBJ2-2; D perhaps matches TRBD1 (6 bases). The V end was cut by 6 bases, the J end by 4 bases, with 12 bases between. The CDR3 is made up of 14 amino acids. CDR1 is LNHDA, CDR2 SQIVND, per germline (reference sequence). For the CDR3, the DNA is TGTGCCAGTAGAACAGGGAGAAGCACCGGGGAGCTGTTTTTT. Amino acids: CASRTGRSTGELFF. Full variable domain (missing parts from reference TRBV19 and TRBJ2-2): DGGITQSPKYLFRKEGQNVTLSCEQNLNHDAMYWYRQDPGQGLRLIYYSQIVNDFQKGDIAEGYSVSREKKESFPLTVTSAQKNPTAFYLCASRTGRSTGELFFGEGSRLTVL.

The gene calls are TRBV18 and TRBJ1-4; 11 nucleotides line up with TRBD1. The length of the CDR3 is 21 residues. Looked up from germline, CDR1 is KGHSH and CDR2 is LQKENI. With V trimmed by 2 bases and J by 3 bases, 17 bases remained unmatched. CDR3 in DNA: TGTGCCAGCTCACCATTTCCCACCCCACCGGGACAGGGGGTGGCTAATGAAAAACTGTTTTTT. Its protein is CASSPFPTPPGQGVANEKLFF. The variable domain in full, completed from reference TRBV18 and TRBJ1-4, reads NAGVMQNPRHLVRRRGQEARLRCSPMKGHSHVYWYRQLPEEGLKFMVYLQKENIIDESGMPKERFSAEFPKEGPSILRIQQVVRGDSAAYFCASSPFPTPPGQGVANEKLFFGSGTQLSVL.

Only one count was recorded for this clone. The V call is TRBV5-1, the J call TRBJ2-7, with D uncertain. Germline assignment: CDR1 SGHRS and CDR2 YFSETQ. The ends were cut back, 4 bases at V and 1 base at J, with 12 bases in the middle. The CDR3 extends over 14 amino acids. Here the CDR3 DNA reads TGCGCCAGCAGCCTCGGGTCTCCGTCCTACGAGCAGTACTTC. This gives the protein CASSLGSPSYEQYF.

V and J are TRBV2 and TRBJ2-6; 9 positions match TRBD1. J lost 0 bases, V lost 4 bases, and 4 bases had no gene match. Germline values: CDR1 SNHLY, CDR2 FYNNEI. This CDR3 is built from 17 residues. The CDR3 protein is CASSVGTGSSGANVLTF. CDR3 DNA: TGTGCCAGCAGTGTGGGGACAGGGAGCTCTGGGGCCAACGTCCTGACTTTC. Variable domain in full (rest from reference TRBV2 and TRBJ2-6): EPEVTQTPSHQVTQMGQEVILRCVPISNHLYFYWYRQILGQKVEFLVSFYNNEISEKSEIFDDQFSVERPDGSNFTLKIRSTKLEDSAMYFCASSVGTGSSGANVLTFGAGSRLTVL.

The chain recombines TRBV27 with TRBJ1-4; TRBD1 matches at 11 bases. This CDR3 is built from 15 residues. The V segment lost 4 bases and the J segment 8 bases; nucleotides outside the gene matches: 6. Germline CDR1 reads MNHEY; CDR2 reads SMNVEV (reference sequence). The CDR3 DNA reads as TGTGCCAGCAGTTGGACAGGGGGCGGGGGAGAAAAACTGTTTTTT. It is translated as CASSWTGGGGEKLFF.

This clone was detected once. V usage is TRBV28 and J usage is TRBJ2-1, with D tentatively TRBD2 (7 bases). Germline CDR1 reads MDHEN; CDR2 reads SYDVKM. The length of the CDR3 is 14 residues. V dropped 5 bases and J dropped 7 bases, with 15 bases sitting between them. The CDR3 reads CASSLGGAGNEQFF. CDR3 DNA: TGTGCCAGCAGTCTGGGGGGGGCGGGGAATGAGCAGTTCTTC.

The chain is built from TRBV9 and TRBJ2-5; tentatively, D is TRBD1 (7 bases). In germline, CDR1 is SGDLS, CDR2 YYNGEE. This CDR3 region has 14 residues. The V end was cut by 3 bases, the J end by 5 bases, with 14 bases between. The CDR3 DNA reads TGTGCCAGCAGCGACGGCAGGGGGAGGGAGACCCAGTACTTC. Protein: CASSDGRGRETQYF.

The chain employs TRBV5-1 and TRBJ2-6; weak D call: TRBD2 (7 bases). This CDR3 has 15 residues. V lost 3 bases, J lost 2 bases, and 9 bases lay in between. Germline V CDR1 and CDR2: SGHRS, YFSETQ. The CDR3 nucleotides are TGCGCCAGCAGCTGGGGGGGCGCTGGGGCCAACGTCCTGACTTTC. Its protein is CASSWGGAGANVLTF.

The chain has TRBV5-6 and TRBJ2-5; D may match TRBD1 or TRBD2 (6 bases each). V was pared by 1 base and J by 5 bases, with 18 bases between. This CDR3 has 16 residues. Per the germline V gene, CDR1 is SGHDT and CDR2 is YYEEEE. This CDR3 is CASSLYSGAFGETQYF. CDR3 bases: TGTGCCAGCAGCTTGTACTCGGGGGCGTTTGGGGAGACCCAGTACTTC.

This clone came up a few times. The rearrangement joins TRBV28 to TRBJ1-5; D is uncertain. Trimming took 4 bases from V and 1 from J, leaving 8 bases between them. Germline V CDR1 and CDR2: MDHEN, SYDVKM. There are 14 residues in the CDR3. This CDR3 is CASSWRISNQPQHF. The CDR3 DNA reads TGTGCCAGCAGTTGGAGAATCAGCAATCAGCCCCAGCATTTT.

This chain connects TRBV10-2 to TRBJ2-7; D remains unclear. Germline V gene lookup returns CDR1 WSHSY and CDR2 SAAADI. The CDR3 runs 13 residues. Trimming took off 6 bases at V and 5 bases at J, with 14 bases between the two ends. Here the CDR3 reads CASRGKVVDEQYF. The CDR3 DNA reads as TGCGCCAGCAGGGGGAAGGTAGTGGACGAGCAGTACTTC.

The chain couples TRBV6-5 to TRBJ1-1; no reliable D call. The length of the CDR3 is 14 residues. V lost 1 base and J 1 base, leaving 7 bases between the germline ends. In germline, CDR1 is MNHEY, CDR2 SVGAGI. This CDR3 reads CASSYYGRNTEAFF. In DNA, the CDR3 is TGTGCCAGCAGTTACTACGGCAGGAACACTGAAGCTTTCTTT.

The chain couples TRBV5-4 to TRBJ2-6; D possibly corresponds to TRBD2 (6 bases). Germline loops: CDR1 SGHNT, CDR2 YYREEE (reference sequence). Trimming removed 4 bases at V and 8 bases at J, with 19 bases between. The CDR3 covers 16 residues. The CDR3 DNA follows: TGTGCCAGCAGCCCATTGGGAGGTCTTGTAACCAACGTCCTGACTTTC. Translation gives CASSPLGGLVTNVLTF.

The J gene is TRBJ2-7, the V gene TRBV28, with a possible D match to TRBD1 (7 bases). Trimming removed 5 bases from V and 2 bases from J, with 13 bases in between. The CDR3 is 14 amino acids. Germline assignment: CDR1 MDHEN and CDR2 SYDVKM. The CDR3 region has the DNA TGTGCCAGCAGTCGGGGGACAGATGCCTACGAGCAGTACTTC. Translated: CASSRGTDAYEQYF.

This clone was seen only once. This chain joins TRBV18 and TRBJ1-2, with a possible D match to TRBD1 (5 bases). V was clipped by 2 bases and J by 0 bases, with 13 bases between them. The CDR3 is 16 residues long. The germline V gene encodes CDR1 KGHSH and CDR2 LQKENI. This chain's CDR3 is CASSPDLIGANYGYTF. CDR3 DNA sequence: TGTGCCAGCTCACCAGATTTAATAGGGGCTAACTATGGCTACACCTTC.

This chain joins TRBV4-3 and TRBJ2-1; 9 nucleotides match TRBD2. V dropped 1 base and J dropped 8; count of bases not matched to a gene: 9. The length of the CDR3 is 16 residues. Germline assignment: CDR1 LGHNA and CDR2 YSLEER. CDR3 amino acids: CASSQVGGGAGYEQFF. CDR3 DNA sequence: TGCGCCAGCAGCCAAGTGGGCGGGGGGGCAGGGTATGAGCAGTTCTTC.

This clone has just a few counts. The rearrangement uses TRBV5-1 and TRBJ1-2; perhaps TRBD1 as D (5 bases). CDR1 SGHRS and CDR2 YFSETQ come from the germline V gene. The CDR3 runs to 14 residues. The V gene lost 3 bases and the J gene lost 0 bases, with 9 bases spanning the gap. CDR3 loop: CASSWGEANYGYTF. CDR3 DNA: TGCGCCAGCAGCTGGGGGGAAGCTAACTATGGCTACACCTTC.